One and the same sample provided the 9 T cell receptor beta chains below, sequenced in a study of shared T cell receptors in the human thymus. Profiling relied on immunoSEQ multiplex PCR, and the TCRdb table lists in-frame clones only, not all of them. The sample carries 500,000 to 750,000 clones, 70% to 90% recorded once. This sample also appeared in a second study, on human thymus T cells.

Sequencing was done on a sample of thymocytes. The receptors derive from a boy younger than two with a congenital heart defect.

J is TRBJ1-2 and V is TRBV2; 7 nucleotides line up with TRBD1. The trim removed 5 bases at V and 7 bases at J, leaving 7 bases unmatched. This CDR3 comprises 13 residues. Germline CDR1 is SNHLY and CDR2 is FYNNEI. The CDR3 sequence is CASSTTGEGGYTF. CDR3 DNA: TGTGCCAGCAGTACAACAGGGGAAGGTGGCTACACCTTC.

The chain recombines TRBV27 with TRBJ2-7, with TRBD2 matching 10 bases. J was trimmed by 5 bases and V by 3 bases; bases with no gene match: 13. The CDR3 runs to 17 residues. Germline V gene data show CDR1 as MNHEY and CDR2 as SMNVEV (reference sequence). The CDR3: CASSFTSGRAYDHEQYF. The CDR3, as DNA: TGTGCCAGCAGTTTTACCAGCGGGAGGGCCTATGACCACGAGCAGTACTTC.

The rearrangement links TRBV5-6 to TRBJ2-1, with a tentative D call TRBD1 (5 bases). CDR1 is SGHDT and CDR2 is YYEEEE in the germline V gene. Trimming pared 3 bases from V and 8 bases from J, leaving 15 bases between. This CDR3 has 14 residues. The CDR3 spells CASSWGNRWDEQFF. In nucleotides, the CDR3 is TGTGCCAGCAGCTGGGGAAACAGGTGGGATGAGCAGTTCTTC.

As regards this clone: Relative to the germline gene, one junction end is altered; a read error may explain this. The rearrangement joins TRBV7-7 to TRBJ2-5, with 8 bases identical to TRBD2. The CDR3 consists of 18 residues. Germline CDR1 is SSHAT and CDR2 is FNYEAQ (reference sequence). CDR3 bases: TGTGCTAGCAGCCCACGCGCTACTAGCGGTTCCTTCGAAGAGACCCAGTACTTC. It specifies CASSPRATSGSFEETQYF.

This rearrangement joins TRBV28 to TRBJ2-7; 14 bases align to TRBD2. Unmatched junction bases numbered 13, after V lost 5 bases and J lost 1 base. There are 19 residues in the CDR3. CDR1 is MDHEN, CDR2 SYDVKM, per germline. As DNA, the CDR3 is TGTGCCAGCAGTCCCGGGACTAGCGGGAGTCCCCCCTCTTCCTACGAGCAGTACTTC. It codes for CASSPGTSGSPPSSYEQYF.

J is TRBJ2-7 and V is TRBV6-1; 7 bases line up with TRBD1. The CDR3 sequence is 14 residues long. The V gene's germline CDR1 is MNHNS and CDR2 SASEGT. The V and J ends lost 8 bases and 2 bases, in that order; junction bases with no gene match: 9. The CDR3 coding sequence is TGTGCCAGCGCCACGGGACAGAGTACCTACGAGCAGTACTTC. Its protein is CASATGQSTYEQYF.

The rearrangement uses TRBV30 and TRBJ2-3; 10 bases match TRBD2. The CDR3 consists of 21 residues. V lost 3 bases and J lost 0; bases outside the gene matches: 21. CDR1 is GTSNPN and CDR2 is SVGIG in the germline V gene (reference sequence). CDR3 sequence (DNA): TGTGCCTGGAGGGCCCCCTACCCTAGCGGGAGATCCGCTGGTAGCACAGATACGCAGTATTTT. Translating gives CAWRAPYPSGRSAGSTDTQYF.

The chain recombines TRBV5-6 with TRBJ1-5, with D perhaps matching TRBD1 (5 bases). CDR3 length equals 16 residues. The V end lost 1 base, the J end lost 0 bases, and 11 bases lay between the germline ends. Germline V gene lookup returns CDR1 SGHDT and CDR2 YYEEEE. DNA for the CDR3: TGTGCCAGCAGCTTGTGGGGGGGGAGTAGCAATCAGCCCCAGCATTTT. It specifies CASSLWGGSSNQPQHF.

This clone was found once. The chain is built from TRBV25-1 and TRBJ2-5; no definite D call. The J call is uncertain, as TRBJ2-7 better fits the DNA end. The CDR3 extends over 15 amino acids. Germline V lookup: CDR1 MGHDK, CDR2 SYGVNS. The CDR3 sequence: CASSDVAPDSYEQYF. The CDR3 DNA reads TGTGCCAGCAGTGATGTGGCCCCTGACTCCTACGAGCAGTACTTC.